The rows below give T cell receptor beta chains drawn from one sample of a study of blood T cell repertoires in COVID-19. Clones were sequenced by immunoSEQ multiplex PCR, and TCRdb holds only the in-frame ones, with some missing. The sample lists fewer than 250,000 clones, about 85% occurring once. Sequenced: peripheral blood. All receptors derive from a man aged 70 or older with acute or convalescent COVID-19. CDR3s include the opening cysteine and the closing phenylalanine or tryptophan.

cdr3_aa,v_call,j_call
CASSRGTASEAFF,TRBV12-3/TRBV12-4,TRBJ1-1
CASSQGHPVEPQHF,TRBV18,TRBJ1-5
CASTLSTSGSKTQYF,TRBV5-4,TRBJ2-5
CASSPPDRKAFF,TRBV12-3/TRBV12-4,TRBJ1-1
CASSYSQGVYGYTF,TRBV6-2/TRBV6-3,TRBJ1-2
CASSLTGSETQYF,TRBV7-9,TRBJ2-5
CASSPPGTGGYNEQFF,TRBV18,TRBJ2-1
CASSGVAGGEETQYF,TRBV19,TRBJ2-5
CAWKLAGGTDTQYF,TRBV30,TRBJ2-3
CASAGGANYGYTF,TRBV12-3/TRBV12-4,TRBJ1-2
CASRGTSGSNEQFF,TRBV2,TRBJ2-1
CASSTGTGGEQYF,TRBV18,TRBJ2-7
CSPPGYGYTF,TRBV20-1,TRBJ1-2
CASSPGTSDPSTDTQYF,TRBV18,TRBJ2-3
CASSLNDRGNYGYTF,TRBV7-6,TRBJ1-2
CATSPGQGATTDTQYF,TRBV15,TRBJ2-3
CASSAQTSGPSYNEQFF,TRBV7-9,TRBJ2-1
CASSRITRVRQPQHF,TRBV28,TRBJ1-5
CASSLASGNNSPLHF,TRBV5-1,TRBJ1-6
CASSRRGLAGSYEQYF,TRBV7-2,TRBJ2-7
CASSFQGASEQYF,TRBV5-1,TRBJ2-7
CASSTGTSGTETQYF,TRBV5-1,TRBJ2-5
CASSPGGLSTYEQYF,TRBV5-1,TRBJ2-7
CASTSKGPDSYNSPLHF,TRBV5-4,TRBJ1-6
CASIGLAGAEQFF,TRBV6-5,TRBJ2-1
CASSSFGTGGSEAFF,TRBV6-6,TRBJ1-1
CASSLKQGSNQPQHF,TRBV4-2,TRBJ1-5